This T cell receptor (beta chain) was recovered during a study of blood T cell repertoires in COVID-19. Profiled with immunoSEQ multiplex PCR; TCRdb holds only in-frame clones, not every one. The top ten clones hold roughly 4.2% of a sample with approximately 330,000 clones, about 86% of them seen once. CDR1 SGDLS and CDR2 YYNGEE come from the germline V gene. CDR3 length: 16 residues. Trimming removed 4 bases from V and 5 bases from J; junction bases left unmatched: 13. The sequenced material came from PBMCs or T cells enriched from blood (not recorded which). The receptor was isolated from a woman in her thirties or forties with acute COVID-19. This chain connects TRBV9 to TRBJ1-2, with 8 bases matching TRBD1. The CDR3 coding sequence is TGTGCCAGCAGCTCCACCGGACAGGGTAATTTGTATGGCTACACCTTC. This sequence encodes CASSSTGQGNLYGYTF.